A selection of T cell receptor beta chains follows, all from one sample in a study of shared clonotypes between healthy human individuals. The repertoire was sequenced with immunoSEQ multiplex PCR; TCRdb's copy has only in-frame clones and lacks some. The sample contains about 1 million clones, around 78% of which appear only once. The sequenced sample consisted of memory CD4+ T cells from PBMCs. The receptors stem from a man younger than 30 in good health. Some clones in this sample may be carry-over from other donors' samples. The CDR3 runs from the conserved cysteine through the conserved F or W. Each record gives: clone size, J gene, V gene, D gene, CDR3 DNA, CDR3 protein. The D gene is left open where the match is weak. Rows may omit the clone size; those that give it use once, few, many or a size class.

>.|TRBJ2-7|TRBV18|TRBD1
TGTGCCAGCTCACCAGACAGGGGGCGTCGCTACGAGCAGTACTTC
CASSPDRGRRYEQYF
>.|TRBJ2-5|TRBV19|.
TGTGCCAGTAGTGGCTCTGCGCGGAGGCAAGAGACCCAGTACTTC
CASSGSARRQETQYF
>.|TRBJ2-1|TRBV29-1|TRBD1
TGCAGCGTAGACAGGGGCCATGAGCAGTTCTTC
CSVDRGHEQFF
>.|TRBJ2-7|TRBV2|.
TGTGCCAGCAGTGCTGACAGGTCCTACGAGCAGTACTTC
CASSADRSYEQYF
>.|TRBJ2-5|TRBV7-2|.
TGTGCCAGCAGCTTGGGTGGGGCTAGCGTGGAGACCCAGTACTTC
CASSLGGASVETQYF
>.|TRBJ2-7|TRBV11-2|.
TGTGCCAGCAGCCCCGGGCCACGCTACGAGCAGTACTTC
CASSPGPRYEQYF
>.|TRBJ1-1|TRBV9|.
TGTGCCAGCAGCGTCAAAGAAGGCACTGAAGCTTTCTTT
CASSVKEGTEAFF
>.|TRBJ1-2|TRBV28|.
TGTGCCAGCTACGAAACCTGGGGAGGCGGAATGTTCTATGGCTACACCTTC
CASYETWGGGMFYGYTF
>.|TRBJ1-1|TRBV7-2|.
TGTGCCAGCAGCCTACTAATCAGGGGAGGGACTGAAGCTTTCTTT
CASSLLIRGGTEAFF
>few|TRBJ2-4|TRBV11-2|TRBD1
TGTGCCAGCAGCTCCACAGGGGGCAGAAGAGACATTCAGTACTTC
CASSSTGGRRDIQYF
>.|TRBJ1-5|TRBV28|.
TGTGCCAGCAGTTTGCCCAGGGCTCGAGGACAGCCCCAGCATTTT
CASSLPRARGQPQHF
>.|TRBJ2-5|TRBV27|.
TGTGCCAGCAGTTTGATGGCAGGGGAAGAGACCCAGTACTTC
CASSLMAGEETQYF
>.|TRBJ2-1|TRBV7-8|TRBD2
TGTGCCAGCAGCTTAGCGCTTGGACTAGCGGGAGGGAATGAGCAGTTCTTC
CASSLALGLAGGNEQFF
>.|TRBJ2-2|TRBV7-3|TRBD2
TGTGCCAGCAGCTTAAAACTAGCGGGAGCCGGGGAGCTGTTTTTT
CASSLKLAGAGELFF
>.|TRBJ2-7|TRBV7-2|.
TGTGCCAGCAGCTTGCCGTCTAGCGTGTTTGGGGAGCAGTACTTC
CASSLPSSVFGEQYF
>.|TRBJ1-2|TRBV7-2|TRBD1
TGTGCCAGCAGCTTAGTTGGGACAGGGTTGGGCTACACCTTC
CASSLVGTGLGYTF
>.|TRBJ1-1|TRBV10-3|.
TGTGCCATCAAGAGAGAATTGAACACTGAAGCTTTCTTT
CAIKRELNTEAFF
>.|TRBJ1-4|TRBV6-5|.
TGTGCCAGCAGCCGAACGGCCGGGAGCGAAAAACTGTTTTTT
CASSRTAGSEKLFF
>.|TRBJ1-4|TRBV18|.
TGTGCCAGCCGAGGACAGACTAATGAAAAACTGTTTTTT
CASRGQTNEKLFF
>.|TRBJ1-2|TRBV27|.
TGTGCCAGCAGTCTGACGGGGACCTATGGCTACACCTTC
CASSLTGTYGYTF
>many|TRBJ2-3|TRBV7-3|.
TGTGCCAGCAGCTTAACTCTGGGCGGGCCAGATACGCAGTATTTT
CASSLTLGGPDTQYF
>.|TRBJ1-5|TRBV6-6|.
TGTGCCAGCAGTTACTCGTACAGAAGCAATCAGCCCCAGCATTTT
CASSYSYRSNQPQHF
>.|TRBJ2-7|TRBV18|.
TGTGCCAGCTCACCTTTTGCGGATAATGTCTACGAGCAGTACTTC
CASSPFADNVYEQYF
>few|TRBJ2-2|TRBV19|.
TGTGCCAGTAGTACCAGACAGTCTAGGGCCACCGGGGAGCTGTTTTTT
CASSTRQSRATGELFF
>few|TRBJ2-3|TRBV6-5|.
TGTGCCAGCAGCAGAGACCGGGTGTCAGATACGCAGTATTTT
CASSRDRVSDTQYF
>once|TRBJ2-1|TRBV7-2|TRBD2
TGTGCCAGCAGCCTGACTAGCGGGAGGAGCAATGAGCAGTTCTTC
CASSLTSGRSNEQFF
>few|TRBJ1-4|TRBV6-1|.
TGTGCCAGCTCGACAGTGCCTAATGAAAAACTGTTTTTT
CASSTVPNEKLFF
>.|TRBJ2-1|TRBV7-2|TRBD2
TGTGCCAGCAGCTTATTGCGGGAGTGGAGTGAGCAGTTCTTC
CASSLLREWSEQFF
>once|TRBJ2-1|TRBV5-8|.
TGTGCCAGCAGCACTAGTGGCTATGAGCAGTTCTTC
CASSTSGYEQFF
>.|TRBJ2-1|TRBV27|.
TGTGCCAGCCATCGCCTCGGGGTGGCCTACAATGAGCAGTTCTTC
CASHRLGVAYNEQFF
>.|TRBJ1-2|TRBV11-2|.
TGTGCCAGCAGCGCCCTCTCCGGGTCCAGACTCTATGGCTACACCTTC
CASSALSGSRLYGYTF
>few|TRBJ1-3|TRBV9|.
TGTGCCAGCAGCGACGGGGGAGGCAACGGAAACACCATATATTTT
CASSDGGGNGNTIYF
>many|TRBJ2-7|TRBV28|TRBD1
TGTGCCAGCAGTTCCCCGGACAGGGGCCACGAGCAGTACTTC
CASSSPDRGHEQYF
>.|TRBJ2-7|TRBV5-1|TRBD2
TGCGCCAGCAGCGTAGGACTAGCGGGGCCCACCTACGAGCAGTACTTC
CASSVGLAGPTYEQYF
>.|TRBJ2-7|TRBV10-3|TRBD1
TGTGCCACCCGGGACAGGGGGAACGAGCAGTACTTC
CATRDRGNEQYF
>.|TRBJ1-3|TRBV6-1|.
TGTGCCAGCAGTGAACCAGGGACCGGAAACACCATATATTTT
CASSEPGTGNTIYF
>.|TRBJ2-1|TRBV5-4|.
TGTGCCAGCAGCTCCTCACTCTATGATACGGGTGAGCAGTTCTTC
CASSSSLYDTGEQFF
>.|TRBJ2-6|TRBV9|.
TGTGCCAGCAGCGTACAGGGCGCTGGGGCCAACGTCCTGACTTTC
CASSVQGAGANVLTF
>.|TRBJ1-1|TRBV7-3|.
TGTGCCAGCAGCTTAAGGTCAGGGGCCACTGAAGCTTTCTTT
CASSLRSGATEAFF
>.|TRBJ2-1|TRBV7-9|TRBD2
TGTGCCAGCAGCTTAGGTTTGCTAGCGGGAGAGAGCTACAATGAGCAGTTCTTC
CASSLGLLAGESYNEQFF
>once|TRBJ2-2|TRBV2|.
TGTGCCAGCAGTGAAAGCCCAACCGGGGAGCTGTTTTTT
CASSESPTGELFF
>many|TRBJ2-3|TRBV2|TRBD2
TGTGCCAGCAGCGGAGCGGGAGGGGGCACAGATACGCAGTATTTT
CASSGAGGGTDTQYF
>.|TRBJ1-4|TRBV5-6|TRBD1
TGTGCCAGCAATCGACAGGGGACAAATGAAAAACTGTTTTTT
CASNRQGTNEKLFF
>few|TRBJ2-1|TRBV15|.
TGTGCCACCAGCAGAGGACTTGGATTGAACAATGAGCAGTTCTTC
CATSRGLGLNNEQFF
>once|TRBJ1-2|TRBV5-1|.
TGCGCCAGCAGCTTGCGGGGAGATCCAAACTATGGCTACACCTTC
CASSLRGDPNYGYTF
>once|TRBJ2-5|TRBV7-8|TRBD2
TGTGCCAGCAGCTTAGAACTAGCGGGAGAGACCCAGTACTTC
CASSLELAGETQYF
>.|TRBJ1-2|TRBV2|.
TGTGCCAGCAGCTCGAGGGGGGCGCAGGTTGGCTACACCTTC
CASSSRGAQVGYTF
>.|TRBJ2-3|TRBV4-2|.
TGTGCCAGCAGCCACAGAGTTTCTTTAGGCGTGGATACGCAGTATTTT
CASSHRVSLGVDTQYF
>few|TRBJ2-1|TRBV28|TRBD2
TGTGCCAGCAGTTATTTATATAAGCTAGCGGGAGGCGACTCGTTCTTC
CASSYLYKLAGGDSFF
>once|TRBJ2-7|TRBV19|TRBD1
TGTGCCAGTAGTATAGGGACAGGGACCGAGCAGTACTTC
CASSIGTGTEQYF
>.|TRBJ1-2|TRBV29-1|.
TGCAGCGTACAAGGAAGGGGGGTAGGGTATGGCTACACCTTC
CSVQGRGVGYGYTF
>.|TRBJ1-1|TRBV11-2|.
TGTGCCAGCAACAAGGAGACACCTCGGGGGACTGAAGCTTTCTTT
CASNKETPRGTEAFF
>.|TRBJ1-5|TRBV2|.
TGTGCCAGCAGTGAACGGCCAGGGGCTCAGCCCCAGCATTTT
CASSERPGAQPQHF
>.|TRBJ1-2|TRBV5-4|.
TGTGCCAGCAGCCACCCCGCACAGACCGACTATGGCTACACCTTC
CASSHPAQTDYGYTF
>.|TRBJ2-4|TRBV7-2|TRBD2
TGTGCCAGCAGTGTCGATAGCGGGAGTGACATTCAGTACTTC
CASSVDSGSDIQYF
>.|TRBJ2-7|TRBV5-1|TRBD1
TGCGCCAGCAGCTTGCGGGGACAGGGTTACGAGCAGTACTTC
CASSLRGQGYEQYF